Following are 32 T cell receptor beta chains from one sample sequenced in a study of cytomegalovirus exposure and HLA in healthy donors (dated by TCRdb to 2015 to 2018). Receptor amplification or capture employed the immunoSEQ multiplex PCR assay. The multiplex PCR relied on a mix of 60 forward primers for TCR Vbeta segments and 13 reverse primers for TCR Jbeta segments. The table was pulled from immuneACCESS by TCRdb, which kept in-frame rearrangements only. Such tables lose some clones; where checked, under half of the loss comes from unresolved V genes, and the rest has no known cause. The sample's clone listing holds approximately 190,000 clones. The top ten hold roughly 0.74% of the sample. Sequencing input: PBMCs. The receptors derive from a boy aged 5 to 17 in good health and CMV-seronegative.

This chain joins TRBV9 and TRBJ2-1; 10 bases are shared with TRBD2. CDR3 size: 14 residues. Germline values: CDR1 SGDLS, CDR2 YYNGEE. The junction had 2 bases not matched to a gene; V was cut back by 1 base and J by 7 bases. DNA for the CDR3: TGTGCCAGCAGCGTACGGACTAGCGGAAATGAGCAGTTCTTC. It is translated as CASSVRTSGNEQFF.

The chain uses TRBV20-1 and TRBJ2-2, with unresolved D. Germline V lookup: CDR1 DFQATT, CDR2 SNEGSKA (reference sequence). The germline V and J ends were trimmed by 5 bases and 11 bases, with 12 bases remaining between them. This CDR3 has 11 amino acids. The CDR3 region is CSAPYRGELFF. As DNA, the CDR3 is TGCAGTGCTCCCTATCGAGGTGAGCTGTTTTTT.

The chain carries TRBV11-3 and TRBJ2-7; weak D call: TRBD1 (5 bases). The CDR3 sequence is 13 residues long. The germline gives CDR1 SGHNT, CDR2 YENEEA. V lost 3 bases to trimming and J lost 3 bases, with 9 bases between them. The CDR3 protein is CASSFQGHYEQYF. The CDR3 DNA sequence: TGTGCCAGCAGCTTCCAAGGACACTACGAGCAGTACTTC.

V and J are TRBV7-6 and TRBJ2-5, with 8 bases identical to TRBD2. The V gene end was trimmed by 8 bases and the J gene end by 3 bases; junction bases not matched to a gene: 5. CDR3 size: 13 residues. Germline-derived CDR1 and CDR2 are SGHVS and FNYEAQ. Written as DNA, the CDR3 is TGTGCCAGCCTCCTTAGCGGGGAAGAGACCCAGTACTTC. Its protein is CASLLSGEETQYF.

The chain uses TRBV15 and TRBJ2-7, with D unclear. The CDR3 loop spans 13 amino acids. Germline CDR1 is LNHNV and CDR2 is YYDKDF (reference sequence). The germline V and J ends were trimmed by 5 bases and 4 bases, with 12 bases remaining between them. CDR3: CATSLYPVYEQYF. In DNA, the CDR3 is TGTGCCACCAGCCTCTACCCTGTTTACGAGCAGTACTTC.

J is TRBJ1-1 and V is TRBV19, with TRBD1 identical over 7 bases. V trimming: 2 bases; J trimming: 5 bases; junction bases outside the gene matches: 5. The germline gives CDR1 LNHDA, CDR2 SQIVND (reference sequence). CDR3 length equals 14 residues. In DNA, the CDR3 is TGTGCCAGTAGTATACCGACAGGGAGGACTGAAGCTTTCTTT. The encoded protein is CASSIPTGRTEAFF.

The rearrangement joins TRBV30 to TRBJ2-7; possibly TRBD1 for D (6 bases). CDR1 and CDR2 (germline): GTSNPN, SVGIG (reference sequence). The CDR3 is 14 amino acids. Deletions cut 3 bases from V and 7 bases from J, with 19 bases between. The CDR3: CAWSALLRGNEQYF. CDR3 nucleotide sequence: TGTGCCTGGAGCGCCTTGTTGAGGGGGAATGAGCAGTACTTC.

The chain recombines TRBV4-1 with TRBJ1-2, with a possible D match to TRBD1 (5 bases). V gave up 6 bases and J gave up 8 bases, with 22 bases separating them. The germline gives CDR1 MGHRA, CDR2 YSYEKL. CDR3 length equals 15 residues. In DNA form, the CDR3 reads TGCGCCAGCAGGAGAGTAGGGGAGGAGGATCGGGGCTACACCTTC. Translating gives CASRRVGEEDRGYTF.

V and J are TRBV19 and TRBJ2-6, with a tentative D call TRBD1 (5 bases). The germline V gene has CDR1 LNHDA and CDR2 SQIVND (reference sequence). The CDR3 consists of 15 residues. V was clipped by 7 bases and J by 4 bases, with 14 bases between them. The CDR3 nucleotides read TGTGCCAGTAAGGGGATAACTCTCGGGGCCAACGTCCTGACTTTC. Amino acid sequence: CASKGITLGANVLTF.

V gene TRBV7-9 combines with J gene TRBJ1-3, with a possible D match to TRBD1 (6 bases). Germline CDR1 SEHNR, CDR2 FQNEAQ (reference sequence). Trimming pared 7 bases from V and 4 bases from J, leaving 20 bases between. The CDR3 is 16 amino acids. The CDR3 nucleotides read TGTGCCAGCACCGAAGTTGGGACAATGTTGGGAAACACCATATATTTT. As protein: CASTEVGTMLGNTIYF. The variable domain in full, with the rest retrieved from reference TRBV7-9 and TRBJ1-3, is DTGVSQNPRHKITKRGQNVTFRCDPISEHNRLYWYRQTLGQGPEFLTYFQNEAQLEKSRLLSDRFSAERPKGSFSTLEIQRTEQGDSAMYLCASTEVGTMLGNTIYFGEGSWLTVV.

In nucleotides, the CDR3 is TGTGCCAGCTTCTACTCCTACAATGAGCAGTTCTTC. Amino acid sequence: CASFYSYNEQFF. This rearrangement joins TRBV7-2 to TRBJ2-1; D not resolved. Germline assignment: CDR1 SGHTA and CDR2 FQGNSA. This CDR3 is 12 amino acids long. V was trimmed by 8 bases and J by 0 bases, leaving 5 bases between them.

Regarding this clone: The junction departs from germline at one end; a sequencing error may be responsible. The sample contains more than one DNA sequence encoding this CDR3. This chain joins TRBV7-8 and TRBJ2-1, with D hard to call. The CDR3 runs 14 residues. The germline V gene has CDR1 SGHVS and CDR2 FQNEAQ. The CDR3 nucleotides are TGTGCTAGCAGCCGACCTCGCCTAGTAGGAGAGCAGTTCTTC. Its translation is CASSRPRLVGEQFF.

The chain has TRBV5-1 and TRBJ2-1; D may be TRBD1 (6 bases). Germline V lookup: CDR1 SGHRS, CDR2 YFSETQ. V was trimmed by 8 bases and J by 2 bases, leaving 14 bases between them. The CDR3 runs 14 residues. In DNA form, the CDR3 reads TGCGCCAGTTCTTACAGGGAAGCCTACAATGAGCAGTTCTTC. It encodes CASSYREAYNEQFF.

The chain uses TRBV7-9 and TRBJ1-2; possible D gene TRBD1, 6 bases. The CDR3 has 14 residues. Germline V gene data show CDR1 as SEHNR and CDR2 as FQNEAQ (reference sequence). Deletions cut 6 bases from V and 2 bases from J, with 13 bases between. The CDR3: CASRSTQGNYGYTF. In DNA, the CDR3 is TGTGCCAGCAGATCAACCCAGGGGAACTATGGCTACACCTTC.

The rearrangement joins TRBV5-1 to TRBJ2-1, with 11 bases identical to TRBD2. V lost 0 bases and J lost 5; bases outside the gene matches: 1. The CDR3 contains 15 residues. Germline CDR1 SGHRS, CDR2 YFSETQ. CDR3 in amino acids: CASSLGLAGHNEQFF. In DNA, the CDR3 is TGCGCCAGCAGCTTGGGACTAGCGGGACACAATGAGCAGTTCTTC.

V gene TRBV7-9 combines with J gene TRBJ2-7; weak D call: TRBD1 (6 bases). This CDR3 contains 15 residues. The V gene lost 1 base and the J gene lost 2 bases, with 12 bases spanning the gap. CDR1 is SEHNR, CDR2 FQNEAQ, per germline (reference sequence). The CDR3 sequence is CASSLDRAGTYEQYF. In nucleotides, the CDR3 is TGTGCCAGCAGCTTAGACAGGGCCGGTACCTACGAGCAGTACTTC.

The chain is built from TRBV12-5 and TRBJ1-2; no definite D call. The germline CDR1 and CDR2 sequences are LGHNT and FRNRAP. Trimming took off 4 bases at V and 5 bases at J, with 17 bases between the two ends. The CDR3 totals 15 residues. The CDR3 bases are TGTGCTAGTGGTTCCACTCCCCAGCAGACTTATGGCTACACCTTC. This gives the protein CASGSTPQQTYGYTF. The variable domain in full, with the rest retrieved from reference TRBV12-5 and TRBJ1-2, is DARVTQTPRHKVTEMGQEVTMRCQPILGHNTVFWYRQTMMQGLELLAYFRNRAPLDDSGMPKDRFSAEMPDATLATLKIQPSEPRDSAVYFCASGSTPQQTYGYTFGSGTRLTVV.

The chain is built from TRBV4-2 and TRBJ2-1, with no clear D. V was pared by 4 bases and J by 4 bases, with 8 bases between. The CDR3 loop spans 13 amino acids. Germline lookup yields CDR1 LGHNA and CDR2 YNFKEQ. This chain's CDR3 is CASSLNRYNEQFF. CDR3 sequence (DNA): TGTGCCAGCAGCCTTAATCGGTACAATGAGCAGTTCTTC.

This rearrangement joins TRBV30 to TRBJ2-5, with 8 bases identical to TRBD2. Per the germline V gene, CDR1 is GTSNPN and CDR2 is SVGIG (reference sequence). This CDR3 region has 15 residues. J gave up 4 bases and V 2 bases, and 9 bases lay outside the gene matches. DNA for the CDR3: TGTGCCTGGAGTTCGGGGGGGTTGGTGGGAGAGACCCAGTACTTC. Translation: CAWSSGGLVGETQYF.

The rearrangement links TRBV9 to TRBJ2-5, with D possibly TRBD2 on 7 matching bases. The end of the DNA is better explained by TRBJ2-7, so the J call may be wrong. This CDR3 is 16 amino acids long. Germline V CDR1 and CDR2: SGDLS, YYNGEE. The CDR3 DNA follows: TGTGCCAGCAGCCCCTCGGCCGGGGGGCGAATATACGAGCAGTACTTC. Amino acid sequence: CASSPSAGGRIYEQYF.

The chain couples TRBV7-9 to TRBJ2-1; possible D gene TRBD1, 8 bases. Germline CDR1 reads SEHNR; CDR2 reads FQNEAQ (reference sequence). V lost 6 bases and J lost 4, with 19 bases in between. The CDR3 length is 16 residues. DNA of the CDR3: TGTGCCAGCAGGGACTCAACAGGGGGGGGTTACAATGAGCAGTTCTTC. This gives the protein CASRDSTGGGYNEQFF. Based on the CDR3 plus reference TRBV7-9 and TRBJ2-1, the full variable domain is DTGVSQNPRHKITKRGQNVTFRCDPISEHNRLYWYRQTLGQGPEFLTYFQNEAQLEKSRLLSDRFSAERPKGSFSTLEIQRTEQGDSAMYLCASRDSTGGGYNEQFFGPGTRLTVL.

The rearrangement uses TRBV7-7 and TRBJ2-2; tentative D call: TRBD2 (5 bases). The CDR3 consists of 11 residues. From germline, CDR1 is SSHAT and CDR2 FNYEAQ (reference sequence). The CDR3 reads CAGRGTGELFF. Written as DNA, the CDR3 is TGTGCAGGCCGGGGAACCGGGGAGCTGTTTTTT. Drawing the rest from reference TRBV7-7 and TRBJ2-2, the complete variable domain is GAGVSQSPRYKVTKRGQDVTLRCDPISSHATLYWYQQALGQGPEFLTYFNYEAQPDKSGLPSDRFSAERPEGSISTLTIQRTEQRDSAMYRCAGRGTGELFFGEGSRLTVL.

The chain links TRBV9 to TRBJ1-2, with no clear D. The length of the CDR3 is 15 residues. In germline, CDR1 is SGDLS, CDR2 YYNGEE. Trimming took 4 bases from V and 2 from J, leaving 15 bases between them. In nucleotides, the CDR3 is TGTGCCAGCAGCCCCCCGTACGGGATGAACTATGGCTACACCTTC. It translates to CASSPPYGMNYGYTF.

This chain uses TRBV6-5 with TRBJ2-1; 11 bases map to TRBD1. V was clipped by 2 bases and J by 8 bases; unmatched bases: 2. This CDR3 comprises 14 residues. Germline V gene data show CDR1 as MNHEY and CDR2 as SVGAGI. CDR3 in amino acids: CASSYGQGAYEQFF. In nucleotides, the CDR3 is TGTGCCAGCAGTTACGGACAGGGGGCCTATGAGCAGTTCTTC.

The V gene is TRBV5-1, the J gene TRBJ1-2; the D is unclear. The CDR3 contains 14 residues. V dropped 2 bases and J dropped 0 bases, with 8 bases sitting between them. Germline V CDR1 and CDR2: SGHRS, YFSETQ. The CDR3 bases are TGCGCCAGCAGCTTTACTCCCACTAACTATGGCTACACCTTC. It codes for CASSFTPTNYGYTF. The full variable domain, completed using reference TRBV5-1 and TRBJ1-2, is KAGVTQTPRYLIKTRGQQVTLSCSPISGHRSVSWYQQTPGQGLQFLFEYFSETQRNKGNFPGRFSGRQFSNSRSEMNVSTLELGDSALYLCASSFTPTNYGYTFGSGTRLTVV.

CDR3 nucleotide sequence: TGTGCCGGGACGGTAGCGGGGGGGCCGTACGAGCAGTACTTC. This encodes CAGTVAGGPYEQYF. The genes are TRBV30 and TRBJ2-7, with 11 bases lining up with TRBD2. CDR1 is GTSNPN, CDR2 SVGIG, per germline (reference sequence). Losses at the gene ends were 8 bases for V and 4 bases for J; bases not matched to a gene: 10. The CDR3 spans 14 residues.

The chain is built from TRBV15 and TRBJ2-1; D is perhaps TRBD1 (6 bases). Trimming pared 9 bases from V and 6 bases from J, leaving 15 bases between. Germline V gene sequence: CDR1 LNHNV, CDR2 YYDKDF (reference sequence). CDR3 length: 13 amino acids. The CDR3 DNA reads TGTGCCACGAGAAACCTACAGGGCAATGAGCAGTTCTTC. Residues: CATRNLQGNEQFF.

The rearrangement links TRBV14 to TRBJ1-1; D ambiguous. Germline loops: CDR1 SGHDN, CDR2 FVKESK. The CDR3 has 13 residues. Deletions cut 6 bases from V and 6 bases from J, with 14 bases between. CDR3 residues: CASRMSRGSEAFF. CDR3 DNA sequence: TGTGCCAGCAGAATGAGTCGGGGATCTGAAGCTTTCTTT.

The rearrangement uses TRBV6-1 and TRBJ2-7, with 10 nucleotides matching TRBD2. The trim removed 5 bases at V and 3 bases at J, leaving 4 bases unmatched. This CDR3 region has 14 residues. Per germline, CDR1 MNHNS and CDR2 SASEGT. The CDR3 protein is CASSTSGAFYEQYF. CDR3 nucleotide sequence: TGTGCCAGCAGTACTAGCGGGGCCTTCTACGAGCAGTACTTC.

J is TRBJ2-1 and V is TRBV11-2; D remains ambiguous. The germline V gene has CDR1 SGHAT and CDR2 FQNNGV. This CDR3 spans 16 amino acids. V was clipped by 2 bases and J by 6 bases, with 17 bases between them. CDR3 in DNA: TGTGCCAGCAGCTTATTTGGGCTCACCCTGGCCAATGAGCAGTTCTTC. Its translation: CASSLFGLTLANEQFF.

CDR3 region: CASSQDPGRQVYEQYF. In DNA form, the CDR3 reads TGTGCCAGCAGCCAAGACCCAGGACGACAGGTTTACGAGCAGTACTTC. V is TRBV4-2 and J is TRBJ2-7; TRBD1 is a possible D gene (6 bases). This CDR3 has 16 amino acids. The germline V and J ends were trimmed by 0 bases and 4 bases, with 16 bases remaining between them. Germline lookup yields CDR1 LGHNA and CDR2 YNFKEQ.

This sequence joins TRBV5-1 and TRBJ1-2; 10 nucleotides agree with TRBD1. Germline V gene data show CDR1 as SGHRS and CDR2 as YFSETQ. The V and J ends lost 0 bases and 6 bases, in that order; junction bases with no gene match: 2. This CDR3 comprises 14 residues. For the CDR3, the DNA is TGCGCCAGCAGCTTGGATGACAGGGGGCATGGCTACACCTTC. Its translation: CASSLDDRGHGYTF.